This note documents a single T cell receptor beta chain sequence. The entry originates in a study of blood T cell repertoires in COVID-19. Background on the study: COVID-19 samples from acute and convalescent phases originated in the United States, Italy and Spain. T cells, B-cell-depleted T cells, or PBMCs supplied cDNA or gDNA.

CDR3 length equals 15 residues. Germline CDR1 reads SGHRS; CDR2 reads YFSETQ. V lost 3 bases to trimming and J lost 1 base; unmatched junction nucleotides: 4. Per the authors' pipeline: Reference gene primer amplification in the assay estimated nucleated cell counts. TCRdb keeps only in-frame clones here, not all; method: immunoSEQ multiplex PCR. The V and J calls and the clone size are those of that table, but D and trimming were determined from the DNA. The sample gives about 280,000 clones, more than 75% of which show up once; approximately 2.2% is in the top ten. This receptor was taken from a woman aged 25 to 39 who had recovered from COVID-19. The sample comprised peripheral blood. The chain carries TRBV5-1 and TRBJ1-1; the match to TRBD1 covers 9 bases. CDR3 amino acids: CASSSTGGANTEAFF. The CDR3 DNA reads as TGCGCCAGCAGCTCGACAGGGGGAGCGAACACTGAAGCTTTCTTT.